A selection of T cell receptor beta chains follows, all from one sample in a study of blood T cell repertoires in COVID-19. Data came from immunoSEQ multiplex PCR; TCRdb stores just in-frame clones and leaves some out. The data contain approximately 170,000 clones, under 90% of them seen just once; the ten biggest clones take up roughly 2%. The sequenced material came from peripheral blood. Receptor source: a woman aged 80 or over with acute or convalescent COVID-19. Each CDR3 is given with its conserved first and last residue. Fields, in order: D gene, V gene, J gene, clone size, CDR3 DNA, CDR3 protein. The D gene is left open where the match is weak. Rows give clone size only sometimes, using once, few, many, or a class for an expanded clone.

d_call: TRBD1
v_call: TRBV6-5
j_call: TRBJ2-7
clone_size: -
cdr3_nt: TGTGCCAGCAGCCCCACCAGGGGGATCTACGAGCAGTACTTC
cdr3_aa: CASSPTRGIYEQYF

d_call: -
v_call: TRBV5-8
j_call: TRBJ1-5
clone_size: -
cdr3_nt: TGTGCCAGCAGCCCTCGCAATCAGCCCCAGCATTTT
cdr3_aa: CASSPRNQPQHF

d_call: TRBD1
v_call: TRBV28
j_call: TRBJ1-1
clone_size: -
cdr3_nt: TGTGCCAGCAGTTTATCAGGACAGGGGGACACTGAAGCTTTCTTT
cdr3_aa: CASSLSGQGDTEAFF

d_call: -
v_call: TRBV5-6
j_call: TRBJ2-3
clone_size: -
cdr3_nt: TGTGCCAGCAGCTTGATCGGGGGTACAGCAGATACGCAGTATTTT
cdr3_aa: CASSLIGGTADTQYF

d_call: -
v_call: TRBV6-1
j_call: TRBJ1-4
clone_size: -
cdr3_nt: TGTGCCAGCAGTGAAAGGGGGGAAAAACTGTTTTTT
cdr3_aa: CASSERGEKLFF

d_call: -
v_call: TRBV6-5
j_call: TRBJ1-2
clone_size: -
cdr3_nt: TGTGCCAGCAGTTACTCGTTAACGGCGGGCGGCTACACCTTC
cdr3_aa: CASSYSLTAGGYTF

d_call: -
v_call: TRBV28
j_call: TRBJ1-2
clone_size: -
cdr3_nt: TGTGCCAGCAGTGTTCTAGGGGAGGAGGACTATGGCTACACCTTC
cdr3_aa: CASSVLGEEDYGYTF

d_call: -
v_call: TRBV25-1
j_call: TRBJ2-1
clone_size: -
cdr3_nt: TGTGCCAGCAGTGTAGGGGGGGACAATGAGCAGTTCTTC
cdr3_aa: CASSVGGDNEQFF

d_call: TRBD1
v_call: TRBV6-2/TRBV6-3
j_call: TRBJ2-4
clone_size: -
cdr3_nt: TGTGCCAGCAGTTACCTTACGACAGGGGCCATTCAGTACTTC
cdr3_aa: CASSYLTTGAIQYF

d_call: TRBD1
v_call: TRBV7-9
j_call: TRBJ2-5
clone_size: -
cdr3_nt: TGTGCCAGCAGCCTCAGGCCGGGACAGGGAATCGGAGAGACCCAGTACTTC
cdr3_aa: CASSLRPGQGIGETQYF

d_call: -
v_call: TRBV9
j_call: TRBJ1-2
clone_size: -
cdr3_nt: TGTGCCAGCAGCCATCTCCAGGTCGAGGACAGCTATGGCTACACCTTC
cdr3_aa: CASSHLQVEDSYGYTF

d_call: TRBD1
v_call: TRBV7-3
j_call: TRBJ2-5
clone_size: -
cdr3_nt: TGTGCCAGCAGCACAGGGGGCCGGGAGACCCAGTACTTC
cdr3_aa: CASSTGGRETQYF

d_call: TRBD2
v_call: TRBV18
j_call: TRBJ2-2
clone_size: -
cdr3_nt: TGTGCCAGCTCACCACCTTCCAACAGGGAGAGGGGGGCGGGAGGCGGTGTCGGGGAGCTGTTTTTT
cdr3_aa: CASSPPSNRERGAGGGVGELFF

d_call: -
v_call: TRBV11-2
j_call: TRBJ1-1
clone_size: -
cdr3_nt: TGTGCCAGCAGCTTACGGGGGGACACTGAAGCTTTCTTT
cdr3_aa: CASSLRGDTEAFF

d_call: TRBD1
v_call: TRBV2
j_call: TRBJ1-2
clone_size: few
cdr3_nt: TGTGCCAGCAGTGAAACAGGGGGTCCCTATGGCTACACCTTC
cdr3_aa: CASSETGGPYGYTF

d_call: TRBD1
v_call: TRBV5-1
j_call: TRBJ1-2
clone_size: once
cdr3_nt: TGCGCCAGCAGCTTGACGCAGGGGGCCTCTAACTATGGCTACACCTTC
cdr3_aa: CASSLTQGASNYGYTF

d_call: -
v_call: TRBV27
j_call: TRBJ1-2
clone_size: few
cdr3_nt: TGTGCCAGCAGTTTATCCGGCACCCTAGGCTATGGCTACACCTTC
cdr3_aa: CASSLSGTLGYGYTF

d_call: -
v_call: TRBV12-3/TRBV12-4
j_call: TRBJ1-1
clone_size: -
cdr3_nt: TGTGCCAGCAGTCCCTCCCCTCCGAGAGGAGCTTTCTTT
cdr3_aa: CASSPSPPRGAFF

d_call: -
v_call: TRBV3-1/TRBV3-2
j_call: TRBJ1-3
clone_size: -
cdr3_nt: TGTGCCAGCGCCGGGGGGACTGGAAACACCATATATTTT
cdr3_aa: CASAGGTGNTIYF

d_call: -
v_call: TRBV4-3
j_call: TRBJ1-4
clone_size: few
cdr3_nt: TGCGCCAGCAGCCAATCCCAAAATAATGAAAAACTGTTTTTT
cdr3_aa: CASSQSQNNEKLFF

d_call: TRBD1
v_call: TRBV27
j_call: TRBJ1-1
clone_size: -
cdr3_nt: TGTGCCAGCAGTTTAGGATGGGACAGGGGGCGAGCTGAAGCTTTCTTT
cdr3_aa: CASSLGWDRGRAEAFF

d_call: TRBD2
v_call: TRBV15
j_call: TRBJ2-7
clone_size: -
cdr3_nt: TGTGCCACCAGCGCCGGGGGGACCTACGAGCAGTACTTC
cdr3_aa: CATSAGGTYEQYF

d_call: TRBD2
v_call: TRBV3-1/TRBV3-2
j_call: TRBJ2-3
clone_size: -
cdr3_nt: TGTGCCAGCAGCCAAGTGCGGGGGGCAGATACGCAGTATTTT
cdr3_aa: CASSQVRGADTQYF

d_call: -
v_call: TRBV6-5
j_call: TRBJ2-7
clone_size: -
cdr3_nt: TGTGCCAGCAGGGGTGACGTCCCGACGGGAGAGCAGTACTTC
cdr3_aa: CASRGDVPTGEQYF

d_call: -
v_call: TRBV19
j_call: TRBJ1-2
clone_size: -
cdr3_nt: TGTGCCAGTAGTAATTCGAAACAGGGTATGGGCTACACCTTC
cdr3_aa: CASSNSKQGMGYTF

d_call: TRBD1
v_call: TRBV2
j_call: TRBJ2-1
clone_size: once
cdr3_nt: TGTGCCAGCAGACCGGACAGGGGGCGATCTGGTGAGCAGTTCTTC
cdr3_aa: CASRPDRGRSGEQFF

d_call: -
v_call: TRBV15
j_call: TRBJ2-5
clone_size: few
cdr3_nt: TGTGCCACCAGTCGAGGCTTCCAAGAGACCCAGTACTTC
cdr3_aa: CATSRGFQETQYF

d_call: TRBD1
v_call: TRBV5-1
j_call: TRBJ2-2
clone_size: once
cdr3_nt: TGCGCCAGCAGCCCGGGACAGTTCGCCACCGGGGAGCTGTTTTTT
cdr3_aa: CASSPGQFATGELFF

d_call: -
v_call: TRBV5-4
j_call: TRBJ2-1
clone_size: -
cdr3_nt: TGTGCCAGCAGCTTGTCGGCTAGAGGGGAGCAGTTCTTC
cdr3_aa: CASSLSARGEQFF

d_call: -
v_call: TRBV29-1
j_call: TRBJ1-5
clone_size: -
cdr3_nt: TGCAGCGTTGGTTCAGGCAATCAGCCCCAGCATTTT
cdr3_aa: CSVGSGNQPQHF

d_call: TRBD1
v_call: TRBV4-2
j_call: TRBJ1-4
clone_size: -
cdr3_nt: TGTGCCAGCAGCCCTGAAGTGGACAGGGTCGATGAAAAACTGTTTTTT
cdr3_aa: CASSPEVDRVDEKLFF

d_call: TRBD1
v_call: TRBV7-2
j_call: TRBJ2-5
clone_size: -
cdr3_nt: TGTGCCAGCAGCTCTCCCCCCATGGACAGGGACGGACAGTACTTC
cdr3_aa: CASSSPPMDRDGQYF

d_call: -
v_call: TRBV2
j_call: TRBJ2-2
clone_size: -
cdr3_nt: TGTGCCAGCAGTGACTACAGAAACACCGGGGAGCTGTTTTTT
cdr3_aa: CASSDYRNTGELFF

d_call: -
v_call: TRBV5-1
j_call: TRBJ2-7
clone_size: -
cdr3_nt: TGCGCCAGCAGCCGGGGGTTTACCTACGAGCAGTACTTC
cdr3_aa: CASSRGFTYEQYF

d_call: TRBD2
v_call: TRBV4-3
j_call: TRBJ2-5
clone_size: -
cdr3_nt: TGCGCCAGCAGCCTGCGACTAGCTTCGGAGACCCAGTACTTC
cdr3_aa: CASSLRLASETQYF

d_call: -
v_call: TRBV7-3
j_call: TRBJ1-6
clone_size: -
cdr3_nt: TGTGCCAGCAGCTTAGACAGGACCCCTAATTCACCCCTCCACTTT
cdr3_aa: CASSLDRTPNSPLHF

d_call: -
v_call: TRBV11-2
j_call: TRBJ2-5
clone_size: -
cdr3_nt: TGTGCCAGCAGCCCCACCGGAGAGACCCAGTACTTC
cdr3_aa: CASSPTGETQYF

d_call: TRBD1
v_call: TRBV5-5
j_call: TRBJ2-7
clone_size: -
cdr3_nt: TGTGCCAGCAGCTTGGGACAGGGGGCGGTCTACGAGCAGTACTTC
cdr3_aa: CASSLGQGAVYEQYF

d_call: -
v_call: TRBV29-1
j_call: TRBJ2-1
clone_size: -
cdr3_nt: TGCAGCGTTGTCGTTAGCTCCTACAATGAGCAGTTCTTC
cdr3_aa: CSVVVSSYNEQFF

d_call: TRBD1
v_call: TRBV7-9
j_call: TRBJ2-4
clone_size: -
cdr3_nt: TGTGCCAGCAGCTTAGGGACAGGGGTGAGGAACATTCAGTACTTC
cdr3_aa: CASSLGTGVRNIQYF

d_call: -
v_call: TRBV29-1
j_call: TRBJ1-1
clone_size: once
cdr3_nt: TGCAGCGTTGAAATGAGGATTGGGACTGAAGCTTTCTTT
cdr3_aa: CSVEMRIGTEAFF

d_call: TRBD1
v_call: TRBV24-1
j_call: TRBJ1-1
clone_size: -
cdr3_nt: TGTGCCACCAGAAGAGGGACAGGCTGGGCTGAAGCTTTCTTT
cdr3_aa: CATRRGTGWAEAFF

d_call: TRBD2
v_call: TRBV10-3
j_call: TRBJ2-1
clone_size: -
cdr3_nt: TGTGCCATCAGTGAACTGGGTACGGGAGGGGGGTCAGGCAATGAGCAGTTCTTC
cdr3_aa: CAISELGTGGGSGNEQFF

d_call: -
v_call: TRBV4-1
j_call: TRBJ1-2
clone_size: -
cdr3_nt: TGCGCCAGCAGCCAAGAACTGATCAGAGGTTATGGCTACACCTTC
cdr3_aa: CASSQELIRGYGYTF

d_call: -
v_call: TRBV7-2
j_call: TRBJ1-2
clone_size: -
cdr3_nt: TGTGCCAGCACCCTTCGCCGACAGGCTCATGGCTACACCTTC
cdr3_aa: CASTLRRQAHGYTF

d_call: TRBD2
v_call: TRBV7-2
j_call: TRBJ2-3
clone_size: few
cdr3_nt: TGTGCCAGCAGCCGGACAAGGACTAGCAGTTACACAGATACGCAGTATTTT
cdr3_aa: CASSRTRTSSYTDTQYF

d_call: -
v_call: TRBV19
j_call: TRBJ2-7
clone_size: once
cdr3_nt: TGTGCCAGTAGGTCACGGGGGACGGGCGAGCAGTACTTC
cdr3_aa: CASRSRGTGEQYF